These 2 T cell receptor beta chains were all obtained from the same sample, sequenced in a study of cytotoxic CD8 clonotypes in ibrutinib-treated CLL. Sequencing was performed with immunoSEQ multiplex PCR; in TCRdb, only in-frame clones are kept and a portion is missing. The profile covers about 300,000 clones, with 65% to 85% appearing a single time and around 5.1% taken by the ten largest. This sample comprised PBMCs, obtained at disease progression, from a patient treated with ibrutinib. The receptor set was obtained from a human donor with chronic lymphocytic leukemia.

The CDR3 protein is CASSLRGRGVNYGYTF. The CDR3 bases are TGTGCCAGCAGCTTACGGGGACGGGGGGTTAACTATGGCTACACCTTC. The rearrangement joins TRBV7-2 to TRBJ1-2; a weak D match, TRBD1 (5 bases). This CDR3 spans 16 amino acids. V was shortened by 2 bases and J by 1 base, with 14 bases between the two germline ends. From germline, CDR1 is SGHTA and CDR2 FQGNSA.

V usage is TRBV5-4 and J usage is TRBJ1-2; D is unresolved. The CDR3 length is 14 residues. V was shortened by 4 bases and J by 5 bases, with 15 bases between the two germline ends. CDR1 and CDR2 (germline): SGHNT, YYREEE (reference sequence). The CDR3 region is CASSPMGGPYGYTF. The CDR3 nucleotides read TGTGCCAGCAGCCCCATGGGTGGTCCTTATGGCTACACCTTC.